These 8 T cell receptor beta chains were sequenced from one sample in a study of identical twins' blood T cells. MiXCR was run by TCRdb on the 5' RACE reads, yielding one entry per CDR3 protein. The data contain 350,000 to 450,000 distinct CDR3 sequences, 28% of them singletons. What was sequenced was PBMCs. The origin of the receptors is a woman aged 18-55 years in good health.

This clonotype was seen a handful of times. The V gene is TRBV19, the J gene TRBJ1-1; perhaps TRBD1 as D (5 bases). Looked up from germline, CDR1 is LNHDA and CDR2 is SQIVND (reference sequence). The V end was cut by 7 bases, the J end by 1 base, with 13 bases between. The CDR3 covers 14 residues. CDR3 DNA: TGTGCCAGTAATTGGGACGGGCAGAACACTGAAGCTTTCTTT. The encoded protein is CASNWDGQNTEAFF.

About this clonotype: Sequence at one end of the junction differs from germline and may be a read error. The chain is built from TRBV20-1 and TRBJ2-3, with D perhaps TRBD2 (6 bases). The CDR3 spans 14 residues. The germline gives CDR1 DFQATT, CDR2 SNEGSKA (reference sequence). CDR3 nucleotides: TGCAGTACTAGTCGGCGGGGAGCCAAAGATACGCAGTATTTT. It specifies CSTSRRGAKDTQYF.

The chain links TRBV27 to TRBJ1-1; possibly TRBD1 for D (6 bases). The germline V gene has CDR1 MNHEY and CDR2 SMNVEV (reference sequence). V was clipped by 8 bases and J by 4 bases, with 20 bases between them. The CDR3 contains 15 residues. The DNA for the CDR3 is TGTGCCAGCGTTACCCTCAGGGGTGCGGGCACTGAAGCTTTCTTT. Its translation is CASVTLRGAGTEAFF.

This clonotype has a handful of counts. The chain has TRBV20-1 and TRBJ2-3, with D possibly matching TRBD2 (5 bases). Germline loops: CDR1 DFQATT, CDR2 SNEGSKA (reference sequence). The V gene lost 8 bases and the J gene lost 0 bases, with 12 bases spanning the gap. CDR3 size: 13 residues. The CDR3 nucleotides are TGCAGTAGAAAGGACTTCAGCACAGATACGCAGTATTTT. Translated: CSRKDFSTDTQYF.

This chain joins TRBV7-9 and TRBJ1-3; D not certain. Germline assignment: CDR1 SEHNR and CDR2 FQNEAQ (reference sequence). CDR3 size: 16 residues. V lost 1 base and J 0 bases, leaving 10 bases between the germline ends. CDR3 loop: CASSLVRILSGNTIYF. In nucleotides, the CDR3 is TGTGCCAGCAGCTTAGTTCGGATCCTCTCTGGAAACACCATATATTTT. The full variable domain, in which reference TRBV7-9 and TRBJ1-3 provide the parts outside the CDR3, is DTGVSQNPRHKITKRGQNVTFRCDPISEHNRLYWYRQTLGQGPEFLTYFQNEAQLEKSRLLSDRFSAERPKGSFSTLEIQRTEQGDSAMYLCASSLVRILSGNTIYFGEGSWLTVV.

This clonotype was seen only a few times. This chain links TRBV2 with TRBJ2-7; D perhaps matches TRBD1 (5 bases). V was shortened by 6 bases and J by 2 bases, with 8 bases between the two germline ends. In germline, CDR1 is SNHLY, CDR2 FYNNEI. The CDR3 contains 12 residues. The CDR3 DNA is TGTGCCAGCAGAGGACAAACCTACGAGCAGTACTTC. It codes for CASRGQTYEQYF.

This clonotype was detected only a few times. The genes are TRBV27 and TRBJ2-2; 9 nucleotides align to TRBD2. Germline-derived CDR1 and CDR2 are MNHEY and SMNVEV (reference sequence). This CDR3 has 17 residues. V dropped 3 bases and J dropped 5; count of bases not matched to a gene: 10. CDR3 coding DNA: TGTGCCAGCAGTTTTAGTGCTAGCGGGGTCGGGACCGGGGAGCTGTTTTTT. It is translated as CASSFSASGVGTGELFF.

Concerning this clonotype itself: The CDR3 does not end in the conserved phenylalanine or tryptophan, so this is likely a read error. This CDR3 is CASRGQGNQPQHL. The CDR3 DNA follows: TGTGCCAGCAGAGGACAGGGGAATCAGCCCCAGCATCTT. The chain recombines TRBV6-1 with TRBJ1-5, with 9 bases matching TRBD1. CDR3 length: 13 amino acids. CDR1 and CDR2 from the germline V gene are MNHNS and SASEGT. The V segment lost 6 bases and the J segment 4 bases; nucleotides outside the gene matches: 1.